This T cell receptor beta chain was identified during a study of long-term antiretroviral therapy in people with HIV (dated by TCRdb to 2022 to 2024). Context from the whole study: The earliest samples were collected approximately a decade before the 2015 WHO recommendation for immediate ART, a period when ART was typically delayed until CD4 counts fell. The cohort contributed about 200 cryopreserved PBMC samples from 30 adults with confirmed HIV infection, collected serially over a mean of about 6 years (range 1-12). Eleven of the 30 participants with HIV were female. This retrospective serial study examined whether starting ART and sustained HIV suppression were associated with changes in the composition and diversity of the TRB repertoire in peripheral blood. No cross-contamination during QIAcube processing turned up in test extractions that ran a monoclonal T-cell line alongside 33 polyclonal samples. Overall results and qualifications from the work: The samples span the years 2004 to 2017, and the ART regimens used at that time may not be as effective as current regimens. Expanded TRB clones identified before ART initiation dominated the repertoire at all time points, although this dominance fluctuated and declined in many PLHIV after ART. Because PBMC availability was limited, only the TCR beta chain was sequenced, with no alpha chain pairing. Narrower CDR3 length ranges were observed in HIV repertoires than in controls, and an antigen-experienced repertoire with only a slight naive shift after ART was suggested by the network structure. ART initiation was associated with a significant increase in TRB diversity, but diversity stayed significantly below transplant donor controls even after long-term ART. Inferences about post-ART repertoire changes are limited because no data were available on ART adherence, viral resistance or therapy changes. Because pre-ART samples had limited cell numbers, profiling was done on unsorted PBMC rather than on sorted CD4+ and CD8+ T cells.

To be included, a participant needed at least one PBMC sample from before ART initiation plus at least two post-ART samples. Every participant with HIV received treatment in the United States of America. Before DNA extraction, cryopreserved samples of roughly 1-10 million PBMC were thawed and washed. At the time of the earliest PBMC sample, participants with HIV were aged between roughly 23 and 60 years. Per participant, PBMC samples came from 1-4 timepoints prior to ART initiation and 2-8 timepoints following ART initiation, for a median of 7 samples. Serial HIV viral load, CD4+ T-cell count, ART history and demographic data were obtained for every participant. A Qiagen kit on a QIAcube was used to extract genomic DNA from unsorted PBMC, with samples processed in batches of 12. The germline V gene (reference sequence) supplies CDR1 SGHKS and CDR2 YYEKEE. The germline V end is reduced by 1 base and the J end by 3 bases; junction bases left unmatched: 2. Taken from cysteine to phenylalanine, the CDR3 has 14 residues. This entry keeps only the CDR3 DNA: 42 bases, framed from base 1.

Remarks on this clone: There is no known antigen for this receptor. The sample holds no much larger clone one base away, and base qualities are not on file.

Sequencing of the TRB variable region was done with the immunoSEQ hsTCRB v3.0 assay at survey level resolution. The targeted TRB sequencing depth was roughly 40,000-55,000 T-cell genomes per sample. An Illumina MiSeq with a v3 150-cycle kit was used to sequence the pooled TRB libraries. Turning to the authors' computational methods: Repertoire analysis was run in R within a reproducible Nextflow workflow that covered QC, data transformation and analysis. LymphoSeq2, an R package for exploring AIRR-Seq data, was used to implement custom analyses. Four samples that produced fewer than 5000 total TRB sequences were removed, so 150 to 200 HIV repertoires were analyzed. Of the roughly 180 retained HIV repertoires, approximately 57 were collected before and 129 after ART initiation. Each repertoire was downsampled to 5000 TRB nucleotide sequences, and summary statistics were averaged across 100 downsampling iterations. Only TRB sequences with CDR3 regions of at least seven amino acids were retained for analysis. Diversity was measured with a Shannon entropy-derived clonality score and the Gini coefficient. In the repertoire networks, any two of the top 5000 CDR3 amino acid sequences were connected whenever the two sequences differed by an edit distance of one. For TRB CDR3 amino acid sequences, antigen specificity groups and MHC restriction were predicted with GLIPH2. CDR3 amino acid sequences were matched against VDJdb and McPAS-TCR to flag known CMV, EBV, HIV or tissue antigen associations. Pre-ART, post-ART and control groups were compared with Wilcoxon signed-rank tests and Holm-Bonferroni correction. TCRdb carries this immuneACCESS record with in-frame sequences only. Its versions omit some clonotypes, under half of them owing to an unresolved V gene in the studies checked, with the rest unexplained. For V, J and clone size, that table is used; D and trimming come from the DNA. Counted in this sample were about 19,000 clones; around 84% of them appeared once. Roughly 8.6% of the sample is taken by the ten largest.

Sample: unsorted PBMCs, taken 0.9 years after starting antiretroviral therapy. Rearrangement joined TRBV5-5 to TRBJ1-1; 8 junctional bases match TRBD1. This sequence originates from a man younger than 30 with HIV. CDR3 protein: CASSLQGAYTEAFF. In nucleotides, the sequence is TGTGCCAGCAGCTTGCAGGGGGCGTACACTGAAGCTTTCTTT.